These 4 T cell receptor beta chains were sequenced from one sample in a study of shared clonotypes between healthy human individuals. Produced via immunoSEQ multiplex PCR; TCRdb's table is partial and in-frame only. The sample includes some 2,000,000 clones, roughly 95% of them seen just once. What was sequenced was naive CD4+ T cells sorted from blood. As for subset: CD45RA+ positively selected. These receptors were collected from a man aged 18 to 35 in good health.

This clone was counted a single time. This rearrangement joins TRBV4-3 to TRBJ2-7, with 9 bases fitting TRBD2. V shed 5 bases, J shed 2 bases, and the junction held 7 bases outside the gene matches. Germline V CDR1 and CDR2: LGHNA, YSLEER. The length of the CDR3 is 15 residues. The DNA of the CDR3 is TGCGCCAGCAGCAAAAGTAGCGGGAGTCCCTACGAGCAGTACTTC. Amino acids: CASSKSSGSPYEQYF.

This clone was seen only once. The J gene is TRBJ1-5, the V gene TRBV6-6; 9 bases map to TRBD1. Per the germline V gene, CDR1 is MNHNY and CDR2 is SVGAGI (reference sequence). The CDR3 contains 16 residues. With 0 bases clipped from V and 5 bases from J, the junction kept 5 bases outside the gene matches. The CDR3 region is CASSYSSTGGHQPQHF. The CDR3 DNA reads TGTGCCAGCAGTTACTCGTCAACAGGGGGCCATCAGCCCCAGCATTTT.

This rearrangement joins TRBV9 to TRBJ1-2, with TRBD1 matching 8 bases. V trimming: 0 bases; J trimming: 7 bases; junction bases outside the gene matches: 8. Per the germline V gene, CDR1 is SGDLS and CDR2 is YYNGEE. CDR3 length: 15 residues. The CDR3 nucleotides are TGTGCCAGCAGCGTAGGCGGACAGGGAAGTTTTGGCTACACCTTC. Amino acid sequence: CASSVGGQGSFGYTF.

This clone occurred once. The rearrangement joins TRBV7-9 to TRBJ1-3; D is unresolved. CDR1 is SEHNR and CDR2 is FQNEAQ in the germline V gene (reference sequence). CDR3 length: 16 amino acids. Trimming cost V 5 bases and J 0 bases, with 14 bases left between them. The CDR3 protein is CASSLSYRDSGNTIYF. Written as DNA, the CDR3 is TGTGCCAGCAGCCTGTCATACCGGGACTCTGGAAACACCATATATTTT.